This T cell receptor beta chain was observed in a study of PD-1 blockade in mismatch repair-deficient tumors. Points from the study as a whole: After pembrolizumab, tumor-resident clones rose rapidly, then generally contracted before radiologic responses.

The table came from immunoSEQ multiplex PCR; TCRdb's copy has only in-frame clones and leaves some out. The table records 75,000 to 85,000 clones, about 85% of them present only once. Of note for this clone: Antigen specificity is unknown.

A few pembrolizumab responders had their TCRs sequenced. This specimen consisted of peripheral blood, obtained 12 weeks after starting pembrolizumab. This TCR was recovered from an adult with mismatch repair-deficient cancer.

This CDR3 is CASSGNRKNYGYTF. CDR3 sequence (DNA): TGTGCCAGCAGTGGGAACAGGAAGAACTATGGCTACACCTTC. The V and J genes are TRBV6-5 and TRBJ1-2, with D possibly matching TRBD1 (5 bases). Germline CDR1 is MNHEY and CDR2 is SVGAGI. Deletions cut 5 bases from V and 2 bases from J, with 12 bases between. CDR3 length: 14 residues.